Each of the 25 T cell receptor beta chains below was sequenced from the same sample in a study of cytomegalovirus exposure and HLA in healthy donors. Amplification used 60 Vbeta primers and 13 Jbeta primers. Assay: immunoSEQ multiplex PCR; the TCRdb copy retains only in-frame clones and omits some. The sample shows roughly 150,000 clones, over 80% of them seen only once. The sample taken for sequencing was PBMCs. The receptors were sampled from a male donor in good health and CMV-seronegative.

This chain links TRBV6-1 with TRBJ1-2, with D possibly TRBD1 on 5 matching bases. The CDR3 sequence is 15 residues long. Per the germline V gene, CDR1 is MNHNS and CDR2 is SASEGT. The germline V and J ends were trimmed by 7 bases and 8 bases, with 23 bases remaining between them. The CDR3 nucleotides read TGTGCCAGCACCTCCCCGTGGGGGGTCCTGAGAGGCTACACCTTC. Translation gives CASTSPWGVLRGYTF.

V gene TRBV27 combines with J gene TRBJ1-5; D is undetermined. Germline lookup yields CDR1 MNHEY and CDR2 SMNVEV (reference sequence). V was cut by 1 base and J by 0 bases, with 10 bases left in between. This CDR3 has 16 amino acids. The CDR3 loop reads CASSLWAGVSNQPQHF. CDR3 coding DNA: TGTGCCAGCAGTTTATGGGCAGGCGTTAGCAATCAGCCCCAGCATTTT.

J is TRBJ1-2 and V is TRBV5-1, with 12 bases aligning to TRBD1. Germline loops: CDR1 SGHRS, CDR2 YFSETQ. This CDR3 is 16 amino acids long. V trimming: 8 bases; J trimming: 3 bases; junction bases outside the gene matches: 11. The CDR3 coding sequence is TGCGCCAGTAATCCGGGACAGGGGGCGTTCGACTATGGCTACACCTTC. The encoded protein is CASNPGQGAFDYGYTF.

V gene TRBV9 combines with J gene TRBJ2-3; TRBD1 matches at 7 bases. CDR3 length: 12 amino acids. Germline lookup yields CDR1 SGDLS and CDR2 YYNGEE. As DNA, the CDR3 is TGTGCTACAGGGGATTCATCAAATACGCAGTATTTT. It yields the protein CATGDSSNTQYF. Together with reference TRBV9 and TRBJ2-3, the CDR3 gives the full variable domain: DSGVTQTPKHLITATGQRVTLRCSPRSGDLSVYWYQQSLDQGLQFLIQYYNGEERAKGNILERFSAQQFPDLHSELNLSSLELGDSALYFCATGDSSNTQYFGPGTRLTVL.

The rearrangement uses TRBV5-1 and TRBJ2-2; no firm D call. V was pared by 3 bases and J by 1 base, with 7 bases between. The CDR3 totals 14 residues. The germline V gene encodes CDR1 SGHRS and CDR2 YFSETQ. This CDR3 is CASSSSQNTGELFF. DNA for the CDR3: TGCGCCAGCAGCTCCAGTCAGAACACCGGGGAGCTGTTTTTT.

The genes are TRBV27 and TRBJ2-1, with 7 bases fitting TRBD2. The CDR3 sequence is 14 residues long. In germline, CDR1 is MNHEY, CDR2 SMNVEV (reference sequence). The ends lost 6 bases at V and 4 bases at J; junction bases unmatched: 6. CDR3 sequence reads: CASRSSGAYNEQFF. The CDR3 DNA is TGTGCCAGCAGATCCAGCGGGGCTTACAATGAGCAGTTCTTC.

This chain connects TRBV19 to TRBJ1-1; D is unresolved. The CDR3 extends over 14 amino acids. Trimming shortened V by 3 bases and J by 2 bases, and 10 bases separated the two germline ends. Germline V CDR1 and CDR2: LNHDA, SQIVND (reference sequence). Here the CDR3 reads CASSMGGFNTEAFF. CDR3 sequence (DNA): TGTGCCAGTAGTATGGGAGGGTTCAACACTGAAGCTTTCTTT.

The CDR3 nucleotides read TGCGCCAGCAGCCTCGGGGGGAATAACTATGGCTACACCTTC. Translation gives CASSLGGNNYGYTF. The chain employs TRBV5-1 and TRBJ1-2; D is possibly TRBD1 (5 bases). From germline, CDR1 is SGHRS and CDR2 YFSETQ. Trimming removed 4 bases from V and 1 base from J, with 11 bases in between. CDR3 length equals 14 residues.

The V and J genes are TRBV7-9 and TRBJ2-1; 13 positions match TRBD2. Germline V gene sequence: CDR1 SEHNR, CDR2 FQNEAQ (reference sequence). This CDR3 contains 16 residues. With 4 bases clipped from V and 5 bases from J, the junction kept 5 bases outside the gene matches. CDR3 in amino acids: CASSSVGLAGDNEQFF. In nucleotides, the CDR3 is TGTGCCAGCAGCTCTGTAGGACTAGCGGGGGACAATGAGCAGTTCTTC.

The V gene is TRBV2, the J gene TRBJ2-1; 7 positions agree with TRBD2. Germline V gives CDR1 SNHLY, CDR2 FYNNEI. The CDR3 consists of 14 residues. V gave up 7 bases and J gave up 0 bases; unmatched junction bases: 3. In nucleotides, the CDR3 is TGTGCCAGCAATCGGGGGGTCTCCTACAATGAGCAGTTCTTC. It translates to CASNRGVSYNEQFF. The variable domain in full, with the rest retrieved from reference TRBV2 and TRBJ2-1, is EPEVTQTPSHQVTQMGQEVILRCVPISNHLYFYWYRQILGQKVEFLVSFYNNEISEKSEIFDDQFSVERPDGSNFTLKIRSTKLEDSAMYFCASNRGVSYNEQFFGPGTRLTVL.

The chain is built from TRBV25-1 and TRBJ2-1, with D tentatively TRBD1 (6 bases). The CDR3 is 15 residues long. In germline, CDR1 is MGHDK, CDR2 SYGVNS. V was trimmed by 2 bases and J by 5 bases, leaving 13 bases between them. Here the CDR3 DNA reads TGTGCCAGCAGTGAACTGGGGGCGATGGACAATGAGCAGTTCTTC. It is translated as CASSELGAMDNEQFF. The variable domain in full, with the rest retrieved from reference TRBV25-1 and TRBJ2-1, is EADIYQTPRYLVIGTGKKITLECSQTMGHDKMYWYQQDPGMELHLIHYSYGVNSTEKGDLSSESTVSRIRTEHFPLTLESARPSHTSQYLCASSELGAMDNEQFFGPGTRLTVL.

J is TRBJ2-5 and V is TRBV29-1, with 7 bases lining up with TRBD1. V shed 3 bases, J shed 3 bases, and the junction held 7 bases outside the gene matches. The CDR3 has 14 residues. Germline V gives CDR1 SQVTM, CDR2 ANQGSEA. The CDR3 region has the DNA TGCAGCGTTGACCGGGGCAGGGGGAAAGAGACCCAGTACTTC. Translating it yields CSVDRGRGKETQYF.

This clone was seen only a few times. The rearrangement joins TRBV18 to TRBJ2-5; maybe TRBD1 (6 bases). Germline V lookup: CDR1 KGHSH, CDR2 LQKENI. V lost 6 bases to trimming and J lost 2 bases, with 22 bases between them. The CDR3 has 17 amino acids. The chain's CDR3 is CASSLRGLSSLQETQYF. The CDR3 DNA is TGTGCCAGCTCCTTAAGGGGGTTGAGTTCCCTTCAAGAGACCCAGTACTTC.

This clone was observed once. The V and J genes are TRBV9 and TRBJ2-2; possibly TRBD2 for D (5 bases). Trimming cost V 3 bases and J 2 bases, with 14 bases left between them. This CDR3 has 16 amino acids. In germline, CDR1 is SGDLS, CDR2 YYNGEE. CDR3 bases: TGTGCCAGCAGCGGCGGGCCGACACCCAACACCGGGGAGCTGTTTTTT. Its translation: CASSGGPTPNTGELFF.

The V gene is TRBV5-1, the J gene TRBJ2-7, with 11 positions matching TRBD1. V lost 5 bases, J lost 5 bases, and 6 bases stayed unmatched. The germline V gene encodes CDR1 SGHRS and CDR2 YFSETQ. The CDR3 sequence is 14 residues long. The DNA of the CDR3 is TGCGCCAGCAGAGAATGGACAGGGGGCAACGAGCAGTACTTC. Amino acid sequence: CASREWTGGNEQYF. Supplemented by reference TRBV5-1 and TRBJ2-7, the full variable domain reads KAGVTQTPRYLIKTRGQQVTLSCSPISGHRSVSWYQQTPGQGLQFLFEYFSETQRNKGNFPGRFSGRQFSNSRSEMNVSTLELGDSALYLCASREWTGGNEQYFGPGTRLTVT.

This chain's CDR3 is CASSGNPGQGISPLHF. The CDR3 DNA sequence: TGTGCCAGCAGCGGAAATCCGGGACAGGGGATTTCACCCCTCCACTTT. The chain uses TRBV11-2 and TRBJ1-6; 10 bases are a match to TRBD1. V was pared by 5 bases and J by 9 bases, with 10 bases of the junction left unmatched. Germline V gives CDR1 SGHAT, CDR2 FQNNGV. The CDR3 has 16 residues.

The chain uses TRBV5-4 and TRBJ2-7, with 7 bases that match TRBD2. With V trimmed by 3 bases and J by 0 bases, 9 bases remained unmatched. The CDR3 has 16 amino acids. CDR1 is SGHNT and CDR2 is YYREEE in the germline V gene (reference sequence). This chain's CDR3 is CASSWGGRASSYEQYF. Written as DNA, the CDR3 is TGTGCCAGCAGCTGGGGAGGGCGGGCGAGCTCCTACGAGCAGTACTTC.

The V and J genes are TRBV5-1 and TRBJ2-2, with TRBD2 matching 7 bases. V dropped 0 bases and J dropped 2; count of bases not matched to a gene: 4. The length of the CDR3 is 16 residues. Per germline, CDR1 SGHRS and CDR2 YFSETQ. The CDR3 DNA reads TGCGCCAGCAGCTTGGGGGCTAGCGGAAACACCGGGGAGCTGTTTTTT. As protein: CASSLGASGNTGELFF.

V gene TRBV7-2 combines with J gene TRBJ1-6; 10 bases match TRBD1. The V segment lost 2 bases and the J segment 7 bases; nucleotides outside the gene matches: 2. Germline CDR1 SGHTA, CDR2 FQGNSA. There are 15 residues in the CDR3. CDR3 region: CASSLRGQGNSPLHF. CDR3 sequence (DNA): TGTGCCAGCAGCTTACGGGGACAGGGGAATTCACCCCTCCACTTT. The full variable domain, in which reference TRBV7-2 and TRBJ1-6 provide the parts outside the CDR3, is GAGVSQSPSNKVTEKGKDVELRCDPISGHTALYWYRQSLGQGLEFLIYFQGNSAPDKSGLPSDRFSAERTGGSVSTLTIQRTQQEDSAVYLCASSLRGQGNSPLHFGNGTRLTVT.

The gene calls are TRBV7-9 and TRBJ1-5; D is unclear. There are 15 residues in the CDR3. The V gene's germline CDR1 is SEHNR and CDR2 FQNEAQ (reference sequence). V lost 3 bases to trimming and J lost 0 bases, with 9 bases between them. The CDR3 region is CASSLIGDSNQPQHF. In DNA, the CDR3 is TGTGCCAGCAGCTTGATCGGGGATAGCAATCAGCCCCAGCATTTT.

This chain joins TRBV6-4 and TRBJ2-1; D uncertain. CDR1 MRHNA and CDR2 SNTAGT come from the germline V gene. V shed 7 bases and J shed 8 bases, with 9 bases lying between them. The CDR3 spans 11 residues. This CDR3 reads CASTDGHEQFF. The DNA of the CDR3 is TGTGCCAGCACGGATGGGCATGAGCAGTTCTTC.

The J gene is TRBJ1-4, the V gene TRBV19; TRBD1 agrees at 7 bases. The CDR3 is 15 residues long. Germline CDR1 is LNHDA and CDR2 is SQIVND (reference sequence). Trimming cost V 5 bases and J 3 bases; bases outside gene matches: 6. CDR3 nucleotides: TGTGCCAGTAGTGAATCGGGGACAGCTAATGAAAAACTGTTTTTT. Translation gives CASSESGTANEKLFF.

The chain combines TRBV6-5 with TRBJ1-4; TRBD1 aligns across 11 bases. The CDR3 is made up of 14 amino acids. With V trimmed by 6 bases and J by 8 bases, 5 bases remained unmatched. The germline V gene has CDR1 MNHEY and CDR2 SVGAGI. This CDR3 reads CASSGQGAGEKLFF. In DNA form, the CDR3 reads TGTGCCAGCAGCGGACAGGGGGCAGGAGAAAAACTGTTTTTT.

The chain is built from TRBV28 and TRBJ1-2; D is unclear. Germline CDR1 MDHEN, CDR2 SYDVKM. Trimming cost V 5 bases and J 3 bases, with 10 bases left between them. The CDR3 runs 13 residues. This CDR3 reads CASSLPGYYGYTF. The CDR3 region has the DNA TGTGCCAGCAGTCTCCCAGGCTACTATGGCTACACCTTC.

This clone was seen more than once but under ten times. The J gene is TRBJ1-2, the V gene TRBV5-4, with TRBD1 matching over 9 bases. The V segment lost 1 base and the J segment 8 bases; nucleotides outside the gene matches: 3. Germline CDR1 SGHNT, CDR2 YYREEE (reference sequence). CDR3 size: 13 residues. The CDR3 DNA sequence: TGTGCCAGCAGCTTGCCGGACAGGGGAGGCTACACCTTC. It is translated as CASSLPDRGGYTF.